The source of this T cell receptor beta chain is a study of blood T cell repertoires in COVID-19. Looking at the study overall: Whether acute or convalescent, the COVID-19 samples came from the United States, Italy and Spain. T cells, B-cell-depleted T cells, or PBMCs supplied cDNA or gDNA.

In the original analysis: The authors estimated nucleated cell counts from reference gene primer amplification. Clones were read by immunoSEQ multiplex PCR, and TCRdb kept only the in-frame ones, dropping some. V, J and clone size reflect that table, while D and trimming were determined from the DNA. The profile covers roughly 100,000 clones, with about three quarters appearing a single time and about 6% taken by the ten largest. This TCR came from a man at least 80 years old with acute or convalescent COVID-19. The sequenced sample consisted of peripheral blood.

For the CDR3, the DNA is TGTGCCAGCAGTGCAAGGGACAGGGGTCTCAATCAGCCCCAGCATTTT. Amino acid sequence: CASSARDRGLNQPQHF. The chain has TRBV28 and TRBJ1-5, with 10 bases aligning to TRBD1. Per the germline V gene, CDR1 is MDHEN and CDR2 is SYDVKM. The V and J ends lost 5 bases and 3 bases, in that order; junction bases with no gene match: 7. CDR3 length: 16 residues.